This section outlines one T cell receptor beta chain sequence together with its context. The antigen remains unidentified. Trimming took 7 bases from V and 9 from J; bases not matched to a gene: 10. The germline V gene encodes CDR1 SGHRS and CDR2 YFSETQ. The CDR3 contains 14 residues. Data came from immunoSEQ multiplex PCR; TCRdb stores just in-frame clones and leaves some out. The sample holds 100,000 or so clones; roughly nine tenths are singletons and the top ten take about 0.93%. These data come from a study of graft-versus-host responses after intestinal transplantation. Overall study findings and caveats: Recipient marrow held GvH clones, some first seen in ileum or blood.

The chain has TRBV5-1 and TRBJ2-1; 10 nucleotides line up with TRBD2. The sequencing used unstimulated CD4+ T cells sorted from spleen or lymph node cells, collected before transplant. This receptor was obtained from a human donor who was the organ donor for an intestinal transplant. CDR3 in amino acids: CASWSGGALVEQFF. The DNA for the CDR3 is TGCGCCAGCTGGAGCGGGGGGGCCCTTGTTGAGCAGTTCTTC.